This entry is about one T cell receptor beta chain. Antigen unknown. This sample was included in a study of cytomegalovirus exposure and HLA in healthy donors. Points from the study as a whole: A later analysis revealed that TCR association rates differed between HLA loci, peaking at DRB1 and bottoming out at HLA-C. Available immune exposure information covered CMV serostatus only. Sequence variants that were highly shared formed a cluster that was likely a sequencing artifact.

CDR1 MNHNY and CDR2 SVGAGI come from the germline V gene (reference sequence). The CDR3 has 15 residues. V lost 6 bases and J lost 4; bases outside the gene matches: 12. The PCR contained 60 Vbeta and 13 Jbeta primers. Clones were sequenced by immunoSEQ multiplex PCR, and TCRdb holds only the in-frame ones, with some missing. This repertoire includes 200,000 to 250,000 clones. The sequenced sample was PBMCs. The clonotype comes from a woman aged 25 to 45 in good health and CMV-seropositive. The chain couples TRBV6-6 to TRBJ2-7; TRBD1 agrees at 7 bases. The CDR3, as DNA: TGTGCCAGCAGGCAGACTAATCAGGGGGTATACGAGCAGTACTTC. Residues: CASRQTNQGVYEQYF.